This TCR beta chain was sequenced in a study of CD8+ T cells in alopecia areata (dated by TCRdb to the late 2010s). Regarding the research as a whole: The treated patients, all with moderate-to-severe alopecia areata, were enrolled in an open-label pilot trial of oral tofacitinib given at 5 to 10 mg twice daily. The study used high-throughput TCRbeta sequencing to examine T cell clonal expansion in alopecia areata, in both the C3H/HeJ mouse model and human patients. On the human side, TCRbeta sequencing was run on scalp tissue and on sorted CD4+ and CD8+ peripheral blood T cells from healthy controls and from alopecia areata patients with either patchy or totalis/universalis disease. TCRbeta CDR3 regions were amplified by immunoSEQ multiplex PCR using 35 Vbeta forward and 13 Jbeta reverse primers. Tofacitinib-treated patients had biopsies at baseline and at 4 and 24 weeks of treatment, with a later scalp biopsy in several patients. Patients stayed on tofacitinib for 6 to 18 months and then had 6 months of follow-up off drug so that delayed response and recurrence could be assessed. RNA was extracted with the PAXgene miRNA kit for fixed scalp, the miRNeasy kit for PBMCs, and the RNeasy kit for mouse skin. Scalp clonality was compared among normal scalp (n=4), patchy alopecia areata scalp (n=8), and alopecia totalis/universalis scalp (n=8). General conclusions and limits of the study: Scalp TCR repertoire analysis is complicated because resident alphabeta T cells in normal human skin are also sequenced, whereas mouse skin is dominated by gammadelta T cells. Compared with normal scalp, lesional scalp had higher clonality and more expanded CD8+ clones, particularly in alopecia totalis/universalis, a pattern that suggests antigenic drive. Shared TCR sequences between patients were less evident than in mice, which may be partly attributable to HLA diversity in the patient population.

CDR1 is given as MNHEY and CDR2 as SMNVEV, both from the germline V gene (reference sequence). V loses 3 bases, J loses 8 bases, and the germline ends lie 5 bases apart. The CDR3 has 11 amino acids, counting the end cysteine and phenylalanine. Of all the DNA, just the CDR3 is kept, 33 bases in frame from base 1. The library was generated by the immunoSEQ multiplex PCR assay. For TCR sequencing, RNA was extracted from every sample and reverse transcribed into cDNA to serve as template. SuperScript III was used for first-strand cDNA synthesis, primed with a 2:1 mix of oligo-dT and random hexamers. A synthetic immune receptor repertoire was used to measure amplification bias, and any remaining bias was corrected computationally. The original pipeline was this. After raw reads were preprocessed to remove errors, the CDR3 was defined following IMGT conventions as running from the conserved cysteine to phenylalanine. To get clonality, Shannon entropy was normalized by log2 of the number of productive unique TCRs and the result was subtracted from 1. CD4 or CD8 identity of scalp clones was inferred by cross-referencing scalp TCRbeta sequences with sorted blood CD4 and CD8 repertoires. TCRdb retrieved this table from immuneACCESS and kept in-frame rearrangements only. Not all clones are present; in checked studies, unresolved V genes account for under half, and no reason is known for the remainder. V and J calls plus clone size are reproduced from that table; the DNA served to infer D and trimming. The sample yields approximately 150,000 clones; around 64% were counted once. 11% of the sample lies in the top ten.

About this clone itself: It has no known antigen specificity. Base qualities are not recorded, but no much larger clone differs from it by a single base.

Per the publication, the time point label means: baseline before oral tofacitinib. Peripheral blood and lesional scalp punch biopsies were obtained from patients with alopecia areata. After PBMCs were isolated by density centrifugation and stained for CD3, CD4 and CD8, a FACSAria was used to sort CD4+ and CD8+ T cells. This clonotype was obtained from a human donor with alopecia areata. The sequence joins TRBV27 to TRBJ2-1; the D gene is unclear. This specimen consisted of CD8+ T cells sorted from blood, obtained at week 0. The CDR3 corresponds to CASSLGYEQFF. The DNA reads as follows: TGTGCCAGCAGTTTGGGTTATGAGCAGTTCTTC.